This T cell receptor (beta chain) was identified in a study of control samples from healthy donors and cancer patients. The protocol was immunoSEQ multiplex PCR, while the TCRdb copy is restricted to in-frame clones and leaves out a portion. The data contain roughly 130,000 clones, 80% to 95% of them singletons. Germline V gives CDR1 SGHTA, CDR2 FQGNSA. The ends were cut back, 1 base at V and 0 bases at J, with 7 bases in the middle. The CDR3 sequence is 15 residues long. The chain combines TRBV7-2 with TRBJ1-3; the D is unclear. This TCR was recovered from a man aged 25-45 years in good health. The sequenced material came from blood. The CDR3 loop is CASSLDVLSGNTIYF. The CDR3, as DNA: TGTGCCAGCAGCTTAGATGTCCTCTCTGGAAACACCATATATTTT.